The TCR beta chain described here comes from a study of sequential checkpoint blockade in melanoma. Study in general: Each arm's sequence ended with maintenance nivolumab. DNA from around 87 pretreatment tumor samples underwent TCRβ immunosequencing.

The sample's treatment: randomized to nivolumab then ipilimumab (arm A) or the reverse (arm B). TCRdb's copy holds only in-frame clones and misses some; the assay was immunoSEQ multiplex PCR. The sample has 1,500 to 2,000 clones; approximately 20% are singletons. Germline lookup yields CDR1 SGDLS and CDR2 YYNGEE. V was shortened by 6 bases and J by 1 base, with 11 bases between the two germline ends. The CDR3 is made up of 13 amino acids. This clone came up a few times. The receptor's source is a human donor with melanoma. The sequencing here drew on tumor tissue (inferred from file names), taken from a patient given nivolumab and ipilimumab in sequence. The rearrangement uses TRBV9 and TRBJ2-7; D is possibly TRBD2 (5 bases). CDR3 nucleotides: TGTGCCAGCAACGGGGTAGGGTCCTACGAGCAGTACTTC. Amino acids: CASNGVGSYEQYF. The full variable domain, in which reference TRBV9 and TRBJ2-7 provide the parts outside the CDR3, is DSGVTQTPKHLITATGQRVTLRCSPRSGDLSVYWYQQSLDQGLQFLIQYYNGEERAKGNILERFSAQQFPDLHSELNLSSLELGDSALYFCASNGVGSYEQYFGPGTRLTVT.